The 2 T cell receptor beta chains below all came from one sample that was sequenced in a study of blood T cell repertoires in COVID-19. Using immunoSEQ multiplex PCR, the repertoire was profiled, and TCRdb retains in-frame clones only, with some absent. This table holds 150,000 or so clones, around four fifths found once. Sequenced input: PBMCs or T cells enriched from blood (not recorded which). These TCRs come from a woman in her forties or fifties who had recovered from COVID-19.

This chain links TRBV29-1 with TRBJ2-7, with 11 bases lining up with TRBD2. The length of the CDR3 is 17 residues. Germline V gene lookup returns CDR1 SQVTM and CDR2 ANQGSEA. V was clipped by 7 bases and J by 0 bases; unmatched bases: 14. CDR3 sequence: CSARGTSSGRYSYEQYF. CDR3 in DNA: TGCAGCGCCCGGGGTACTTCTAGCGGGAGGTACTCCTACGAGCAGTACTTC.

The chain is built from TRBV19 and TRBJ1-5; D is perhaps TRBD1 (6 bases). Deletions cut 0 bases from V and 4 bases from J, with 19 bases between. Germline CDR1 reads LNHDA; CDR2 reads SQIVND (reference sequence). The CDR3 is 18 residues long. For the CDR3, the DNA is TGTGCCAGTAGTATAGATCTATCGTCTCAGGGGAGAAATCAGCCCCAGCATTTT. The encoded protein is CASSIDLSSQGRNQPQHF.